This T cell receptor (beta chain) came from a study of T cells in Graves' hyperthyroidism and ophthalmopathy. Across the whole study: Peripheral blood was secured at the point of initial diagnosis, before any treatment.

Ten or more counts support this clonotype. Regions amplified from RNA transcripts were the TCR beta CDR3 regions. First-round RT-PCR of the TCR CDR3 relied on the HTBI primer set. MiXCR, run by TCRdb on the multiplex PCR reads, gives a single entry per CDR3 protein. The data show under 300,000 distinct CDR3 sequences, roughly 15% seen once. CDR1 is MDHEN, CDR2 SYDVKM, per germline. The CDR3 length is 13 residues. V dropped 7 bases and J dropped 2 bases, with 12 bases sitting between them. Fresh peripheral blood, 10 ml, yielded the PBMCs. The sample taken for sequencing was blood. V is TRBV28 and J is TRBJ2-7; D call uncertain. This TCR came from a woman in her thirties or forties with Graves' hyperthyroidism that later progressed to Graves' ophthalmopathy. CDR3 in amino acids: CASTLSGAYEQYF. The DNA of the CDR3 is TGTGCCAGCACCCTCAGTGGGGCCTACGAGCAGTACTTC.